This note documents a single T cell receptor beta chain sequence. Its antigen is unidentified. This sample is part of a study of T cell responses to AZD1222 COVID-19 vaccine. Study results and caveats: White British ancestry dominated among donors, who included more females, and clonal diversity was possibly underestimated.

The CDR3 totals 16 residues. The junction had 7 bases not matched to a gene; V was cut back by 5 bases and J by 1 base. The germline CDR1 and CDR2 sequences are SGHAT and FQNNGV. Clones were sequenced by immunoSEQ multiplex PCR, and TCRdb holds only the in-frame ones, with some missing. The data hold more than 150,000 clones, with about nine tenths observed a single time. This clonotype was obtained from an adult who received the AZD1222 COVID-19 vaccine. Specimen: peripheral blood, collected 28 days after the second AZD1222 dose. V gene TRBV11-2 combines with J gene TRBJ2-3; 9 nucleotides align to TRBD2. The CDR3 DNA sequence: TGTGCCAGCAGCGGGCGTTGGACTAGCGGCACAGATACGCAGTATTTT. This sequence encodes CASSGRWTSGTDTQYF.